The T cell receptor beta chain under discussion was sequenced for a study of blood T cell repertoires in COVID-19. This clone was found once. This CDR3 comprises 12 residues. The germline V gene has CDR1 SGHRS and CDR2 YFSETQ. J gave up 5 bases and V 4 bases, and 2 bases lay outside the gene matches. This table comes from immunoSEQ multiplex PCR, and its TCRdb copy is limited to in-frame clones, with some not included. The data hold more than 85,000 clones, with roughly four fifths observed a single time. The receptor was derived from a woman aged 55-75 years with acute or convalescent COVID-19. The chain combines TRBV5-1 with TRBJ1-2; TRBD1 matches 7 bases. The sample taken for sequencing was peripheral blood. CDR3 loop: CASSAQGYGYTF. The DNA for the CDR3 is TGCGCCAGCAGCGCACAGGGGTATGGCTACACCTTC.